The 18 T cell receptor beta chains below all came from one sample that was sequenced in a study of T cell clones after liver transplantation. Profiling relied on immunoSEQ multiplex PCR, and the TCRdb table lists in-frame clones only, not all of them. The sample carries 8,500 to 10,000 clones, roughly 85% recorded once. The sample in question was CD8+ T cells from blood, obtained before liver transplant. Every receptor here comes from a human donor who received a liver transplant.

As DNA, the CDR3 is TGTGCCAGCAGCGAGGGACTCCGCTACGAGCAGTACTTC. Amino acids: CASSEGLRYEQYF. This rearrangement joins TRBV9 to TRBJ2-7; tentative D call: TRBD2 (6 bases). V lost 3 bases and J 3 bases, leaving 10 bases between the germline ends. Germline values: CDR1 SGDLS, CDR2 YYNGEE. The CDR3 has 13 amino acids.

Only one count was recorded for this clone. V is TRBV4-1 and J is TRBJ2-7; D might be TRBD1 or TRBD2, each matching 5 bases. Germline CDR1 and CDR2: MGHRA and YSYEKL. V was shortened by 4 bases and J by 6 bases, with 16 bases between the two germline ends. The CDR3 is 14 amino acids. This CDR3 is CASSPVEGNAEQYF. CDR3 in DNA: TGCGCCAGCAGCCCGGTCGAGGGGAACGCCGAGCAGTACTTC.

This rearrangement joins TRBV18 to TRBJ2-5, with 7 bases lining up with TRBD2. Germline CDR1 is KGHSH and CDR2 is LQKENI. Unmatched junction bases numbered 17, after V lost 6 bases and J lost 4 bases. The CDR3 spans 17 residues. The CDR3 loop reads CASSSVRASGFPETQYF. The CDR3 coding sequence is TGTGCCAGCTCGAGCGTGAGAGCTAGCGGCTTTCCAGAGACCCAGTACTTC.

The V and J genes are TRBV19 and TRBJ1-2; maybe TRBD1 (5 bases). The CDR3 loop spans 13 amino acids. Trimming removed 10 bases at V and 4 bases at J, with 16 bases between. CDR1 is LNHDA, CDR2 SQIVND, per germline (reference sequence). The CDR3 protein is CATVGGYGYGYTF. The CDR3 DNA is TGTGCCACCGTCGGGGGGTATGGCTATGGCTACACCTTC. The whole variable domain, filled in from reference TRBV19 and TRBJ1-2, reads DGGITQSPKYLFRKEGQNVTLSCEQNLNHDAMYWYRQDPGQGLRLIYYSQIVNDFQKGDIAEGYSVSREKKESFPLTVTSAQKNPTAFYLCATVGGYGYGYTFGSGTRLTVV.

A remark on this clone: A junction boundary mismatches the germline segment, possibly from a read error. The chain is built from TRBV7-9 and TRBJ1-4, with no clear D. Germline lookup yields CDR1 SEHNR and CDR2 FQNEAQ (reference sequence). There are 13 residues in the CDR3. Written as DNA, the CDR3 is TGTGCCAGCAGCTTAGGGGTTAATGAAAAACCGTTTTTT. It codes for CASSLGVNEKPFF.

This clone was counted only a few times. The chain combines TRBV9 with TRBJ2-3; 7 nucleotides align to TRBD1. V dropped 5 bases and J dropped 0; count of bases not matched to a gene: 6. Looked up from germline, CDR1 is SGDLS and CDR2 is YYNGEE. CDR3 size: 15 residues. CDR3 DNA: TGTGCCAGCAGTACTGAGGGACAGAGCACAGATACGCAGTATTTT. Its protein product is CASSTEGQSTDTQYF.

The chain employs TRBV27 and TRBJ2-3; the D gene is possibly TRBD1 (5 bases). V lost 2 bases and J lost 4, with 7 bases in between. The germline V gene encodes CDR1 MNHEY and CDR2 SMNVEV (reference sequence). CDR3 length: 13 residues. In DNA, the CDR3 is TGTGCCAGCAGTTTAGTAGGGGCAGATACGCAGTATTTT. Translating gives CASSLVGADTQYF.

The chain is built from TRBV28 and TRBJ1-5; 8 bases fit TRBD1. V lost 6 bases and J lost 0; bases outside the gene matches: 7. Germline loops: CDR1 MDHEN, CDR2 SYDVKM. CDR3 size: 16 residues. The CDR3 sequence is CASSLGTGYSNQPQHF. The CDR3 nucleotides read TGTGCCAGCAGCCTTGGGACAGGCTATAGCAATCAGCCCCAGCATTTT.

This clone was counted only a few times. The chain uses TRBV5-1 and TRBJ1-2; tentatively, D is TRBD1 (6 bases). Germline CDR1 SGHRS, CDR2 YFSETQ. There are 16 residues in the CDR3. V was shortened by 3 bases and J by 0 bases, with 15 bases between the two germline ends. The DNA for the CDR3 is TGCGCCAGCAGCTACCCAGATGACAGGACTAACTATGGCTACACCTTC. Protein: CASSYPDDRTNYGYTF.

The chain recombines TRBV5-5 with TRBJ2-7, with no clear D. The V and J ends lost 2 bases and 6 bases respectively, with 6 bases between them. CDR1 is SGHKS, CDR2 YYEKEE, per germline (reference sequence). CDR3 length: 11 amino acids. The CDR3 spells CASSLRAEQYF. Written as DNA, the CDR3 is TGTGCCAGCAGCTTAAGGGCCGAGCAGTACTTC.

This clone was seen a single time. CDR3 region: CASSAIADTQYF. The CDR3 DNA reads as TGTGCCAGCAGTGCCATAGCGGATACGCAGTATTTT. The chain combines TRBV27 with TRBJ2-3, with D possibly matching TRBD2 (5 bases). The CDR3 spans 12 residues. Germline-derived CDR1 and CDR2 are MNHEY and SMNVEV (reference sequence). Trimming pared 5 bases from V and 6 bases from J, leaving 9 bases between.

The chain combines TRBV7-9 with TRBJ2-1, with no clear D. The V gene's germline CDR1 is SEHNR and CDR2 FQNEAQ (reference sequence). This CDR3 region has 15 residues. V dropped 1 base and J dropped 0 bases, with 7 bases sitting between them. The CDR3 DNA is TGTGCCAGCAGCTTAGTTACTTCCTCCTACAATGAGCAGTTCTTC. Translation gives CASSLVTSSYNEQFF.

The rearrangement uses TRBV27 and TRBJ1-6; 7 nucleotides match TRBD1. Germline V CDR1 and CDR2: MNHEY, SMNVEV (reference sequence). This CDR3 comprises 15 residues. Trimming cost V 1 base and J 10 bases; bases outside gene matches: 7. The CDR3 DNA sequence: TGTGCCAGCAGTTTATTCGACAGGGCGGCCTCACCCCTCCACTTT. It yields the protein CASSLFDRAASPLHF.

This clone showed up just once. V gene TRBV7-2 combines with J gene TRBJ2-1, with D hard to call. V was cut by 5 bases and J by 7 bases, with 12 bases left in between. The CDR3 loop spans 13 amino acids. Germline CDR1 is SGHTA and CDR2 is FQGNSA. This chain's CDR3 is CASSKGLINEQFF. The CDR3 DNA reads as TGTGCCAGCAGCAAGGGCCTCATTAATGAGCAGTTCTTC.

The chain links TRBV9 to TRBJ2-3; D perhaps matches TRBD2 (6 bases). Per germline, CDR1 SGDLS and CDR2 YYNGEE. The CDR3 contains 17 residues. Trimming shortened V by 4 bases and J by 0 bases, and 18 bases separated the two germline ends. CDR3 protein: CASSTSIADPSTDTQYF. In DNA form, the CDR3 reads TGTGCCAGCAGCACCTCGATAGCGGATCCTAGCACAGATACGCAGTATTTT. The complete variable domain, with remaining parts taken from reference TRBV9 and TRBJ2-3, reads DSGVTQTPKHLITATGQRVTLRCSPRSGDLSVYWYQQSLDQGLQFLIQYYNGEERAKGNILERFSAQQFPDLHSELNLSSLELGDSALYFCASSTSIADPSTDTQYFGPGTRLTVL.

The chain recombines TRBV12-5 with TRBJ2-7; no clear D gene. With 5 bases removed from V and 7 bases from J, the gap between germline ends came to 18 bases. CDR3 length equals 14 residues. The V gene's germline CDR1 is LGHNT and CDR2 FRNRAP. The CDR3 sequence is CASGPDLNGREQYF. The CDR3 nucleotides are TGTGCTAGTGGTCCGGACCTAAATGGCAGGGAGCAGTACTTC. Using reference TRBV12-5 and TRBJ2-7 for the parts outside the CDR3, the full variable domain is DARVTQTPRHKVTEMGQEVTMRCQPILGHNTVFWYRQTMMQGLELLAYFRNRAPLDDSGMPKDRFSAEMPDATLATLKIQPSEPRDSAVYFCASGPDLNGREQYFGPGTRLTVT.

This clone was seen just once. V and J are TRBV5-1 and TRBJ1-4; D may be TRBD1 (5 bases). Germline-derived CDR1 and CDR2 are SGHRS and YFSETQ. This CDR3 has 17 amino acids. V was cut by 0 bases and J by 8 bases, with 20 bases left in between. The CDR3 DNA reads as TGCGCCAGCAGCTTGGATGGCGTCCCGGGACGTGGAGAAAAACTGTTTTTT. As protein: CASSLDGVPGRGEKLFF.

The rearrangement joins TRBV11-2 to TRBJ2-3, with D tentatively TRBD1 (6 bases). CDR1 and CDR2 (germline): SGHAT, FQNNGV. CDR3 length equals 15 residues. V lost 5 bases and J 0 bases, leaving 12 bases between the germline ends. The CDR3 is CASSDTGKSTDTQYF. The CDR3 DNA is TGTGCCAGCAGCGATACAGGGAAGAGCACAGATACGCAGTATTTT.